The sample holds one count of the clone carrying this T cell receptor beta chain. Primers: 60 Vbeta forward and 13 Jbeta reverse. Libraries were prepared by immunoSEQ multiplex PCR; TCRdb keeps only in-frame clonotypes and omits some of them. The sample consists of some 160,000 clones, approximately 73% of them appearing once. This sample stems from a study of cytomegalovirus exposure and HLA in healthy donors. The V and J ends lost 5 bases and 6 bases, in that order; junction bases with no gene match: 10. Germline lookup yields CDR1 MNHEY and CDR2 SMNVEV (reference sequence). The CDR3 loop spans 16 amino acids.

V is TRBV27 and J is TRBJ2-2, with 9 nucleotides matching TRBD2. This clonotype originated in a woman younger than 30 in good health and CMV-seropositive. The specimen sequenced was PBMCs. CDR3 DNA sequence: TGTGCCAGCAGTCTTCTCGGACTAGCGCGGGCCGGGGAGCTGTTTTTT. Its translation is CASSLLGLARAGELFF.